This paragraph reports one TCR beta chain. Its matching antigen is unknown. CD45RO-negative cells were positively selected for CCR7, leaving out terminally differentiated effector memory CD45RA+ cells. Germline CDR1 MGHRA, CDR2 YSYEKL. This CDR3 spans 15 amino acids. Trimming removed 1 base at V and 4 bases at J, with 10 bases between. The record originates from a study of shared clonotypes between healthy human individuals. Findings and caveats of the study: Non-shared clonotypes had lower generation probabilities than clonotypes shared by all four sorted-subset donors.

This table comes from immunoSEQ multiplex PCR, and its TCRdb copy is limited to in-frame clones, with some not included. Of about 2 million clones listed, just under 95% are singletons. Material for sequencing was naive CD8+ T cells sorted from blood. The rearrangement links TRBV4-1 to TRBJ2-2, with D maybe TRBD2 (6 bases). This TCR was sampled from a man between 18 and 29 years old in good health. In DNA, the CDR3 is TGCGCCAGCAGCCAAGGGTCCGGGGGCACCGGGGAGCTGTTTTTT. It codes for CASSQGSGGTGELFF.